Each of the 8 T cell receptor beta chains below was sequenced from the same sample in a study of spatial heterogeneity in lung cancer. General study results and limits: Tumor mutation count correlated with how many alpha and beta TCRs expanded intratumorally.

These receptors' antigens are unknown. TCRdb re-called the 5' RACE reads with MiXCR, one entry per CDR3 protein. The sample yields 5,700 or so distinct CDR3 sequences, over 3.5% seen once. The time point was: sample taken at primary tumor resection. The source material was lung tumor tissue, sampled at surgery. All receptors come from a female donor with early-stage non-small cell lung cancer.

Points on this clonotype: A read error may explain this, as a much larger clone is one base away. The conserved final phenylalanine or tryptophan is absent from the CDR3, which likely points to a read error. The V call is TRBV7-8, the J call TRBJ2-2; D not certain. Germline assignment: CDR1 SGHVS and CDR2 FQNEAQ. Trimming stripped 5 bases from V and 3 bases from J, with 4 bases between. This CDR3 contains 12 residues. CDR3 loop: CASSPHTGELFC. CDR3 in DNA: TGTGCCAGCAGCCCACACACCGGGGAGCTGTTTTGT.

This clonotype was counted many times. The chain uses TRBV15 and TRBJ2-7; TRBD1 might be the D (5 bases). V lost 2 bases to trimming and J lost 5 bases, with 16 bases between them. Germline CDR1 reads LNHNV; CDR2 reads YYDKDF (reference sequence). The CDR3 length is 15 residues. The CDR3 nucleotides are TGTGCCACCAGCAGATTTCAGACAGCCTCGGACGAGCAGTACTTC. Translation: CATSRFQTASDEQYF.

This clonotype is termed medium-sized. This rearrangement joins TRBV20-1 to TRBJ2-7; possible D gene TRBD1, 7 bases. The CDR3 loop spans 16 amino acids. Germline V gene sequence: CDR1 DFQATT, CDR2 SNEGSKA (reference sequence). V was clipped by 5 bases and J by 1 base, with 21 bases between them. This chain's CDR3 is CSAPSLRQGGSYEQYF. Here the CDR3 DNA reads TGCAGTGCTCCCTCCCTTAGGCAGGGGGGTTCCTACGAGCAGTACTTC.

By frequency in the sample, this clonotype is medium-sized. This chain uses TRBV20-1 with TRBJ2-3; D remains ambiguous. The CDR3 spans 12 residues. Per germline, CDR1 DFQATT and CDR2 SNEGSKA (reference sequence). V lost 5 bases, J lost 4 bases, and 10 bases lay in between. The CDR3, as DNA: TGCAGTGCTCAGCAGCACCCAGATACGCAGTATTTT. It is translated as CSAQQHPDTQYF.

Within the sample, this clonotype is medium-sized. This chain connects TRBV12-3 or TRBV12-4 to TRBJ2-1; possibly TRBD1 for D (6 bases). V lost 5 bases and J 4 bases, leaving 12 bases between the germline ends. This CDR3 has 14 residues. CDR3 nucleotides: TGTGCCAGCAGTCCCCGGACAGATTACAATGAGCAGTTCTTC. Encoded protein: CASSPRTDYNEQFF.

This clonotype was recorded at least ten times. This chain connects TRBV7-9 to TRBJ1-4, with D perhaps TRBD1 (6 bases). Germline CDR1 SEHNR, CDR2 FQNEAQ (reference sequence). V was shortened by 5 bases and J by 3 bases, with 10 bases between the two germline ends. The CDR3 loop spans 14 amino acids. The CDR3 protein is CASSPYRANEKLFF. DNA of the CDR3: TGTGCCAGCAGCCCCTACAGGGCTAATGAAAAACTGTTTTTT.

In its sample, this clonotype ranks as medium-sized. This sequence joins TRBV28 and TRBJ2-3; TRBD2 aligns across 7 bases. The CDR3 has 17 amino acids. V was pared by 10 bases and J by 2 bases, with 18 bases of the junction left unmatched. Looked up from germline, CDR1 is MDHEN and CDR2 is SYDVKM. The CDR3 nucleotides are TGTGCCACCATCCCCCCCCAAGGACTAGGGAACACAGATACGCAGTATTTT. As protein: CATIPPQGLGNTDTQYF.

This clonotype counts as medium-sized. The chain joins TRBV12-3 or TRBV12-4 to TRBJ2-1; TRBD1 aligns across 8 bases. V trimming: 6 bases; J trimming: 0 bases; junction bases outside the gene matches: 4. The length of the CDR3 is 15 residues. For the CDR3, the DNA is TGTGCCAGCAGGGGGACAGGACACTCCTACAATGAGCAGTTCTTC. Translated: CASRGTGHSYNEQFF.